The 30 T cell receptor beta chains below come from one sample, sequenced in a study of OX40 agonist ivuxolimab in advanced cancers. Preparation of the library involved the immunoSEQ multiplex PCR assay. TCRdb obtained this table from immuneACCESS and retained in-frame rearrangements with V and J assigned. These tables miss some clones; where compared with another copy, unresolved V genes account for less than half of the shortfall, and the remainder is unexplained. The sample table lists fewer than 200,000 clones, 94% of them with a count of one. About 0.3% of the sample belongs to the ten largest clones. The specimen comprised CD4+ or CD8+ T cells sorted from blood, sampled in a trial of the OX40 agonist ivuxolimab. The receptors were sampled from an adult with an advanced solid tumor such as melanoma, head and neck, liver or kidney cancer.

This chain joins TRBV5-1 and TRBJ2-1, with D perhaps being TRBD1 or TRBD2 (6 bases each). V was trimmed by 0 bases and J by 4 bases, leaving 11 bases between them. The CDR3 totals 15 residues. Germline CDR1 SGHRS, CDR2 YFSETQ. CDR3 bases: TGCGCCAGCAGCTTGGACGGGGGCGGATACAATGAGCAGTTCTTC. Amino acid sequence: CASSLDGGGYNEQFF.

The DNA for the CDR3 is TGCGCCAGCAGCTTGCTCGCAGGGGTCCACCTCTACGAGCAGTACTTC. This translates into CASSLLAGVHLYEQYF. V and J are TRBV5-1 and TRBJ2-7; maybe TRBD1 (6 bases). The CDR3 length is 16 residues. In germline, CDR1 is SGHRS, CDR2 YFSETQ. V was shortened by 1 base and J by 3 bases, with 17 bases between the two germline ends.

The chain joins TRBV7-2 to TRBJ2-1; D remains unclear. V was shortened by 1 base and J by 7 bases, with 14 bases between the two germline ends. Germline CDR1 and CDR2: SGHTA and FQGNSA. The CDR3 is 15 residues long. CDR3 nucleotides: TGTGCCAGCAGCTTAGACTCCCCAACGAGAAATGAGCAGTTCTTC. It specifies CASSLDSPTRNEQFF.

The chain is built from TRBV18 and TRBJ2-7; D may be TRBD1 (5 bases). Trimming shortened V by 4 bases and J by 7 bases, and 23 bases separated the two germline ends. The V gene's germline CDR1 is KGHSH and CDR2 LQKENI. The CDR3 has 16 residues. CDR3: CASSRGTFGVMNEQYF. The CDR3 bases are TGTGCCAGCTCACGGGGCACGTTTGGCGTCATGAATGAGCAGTACTTC.

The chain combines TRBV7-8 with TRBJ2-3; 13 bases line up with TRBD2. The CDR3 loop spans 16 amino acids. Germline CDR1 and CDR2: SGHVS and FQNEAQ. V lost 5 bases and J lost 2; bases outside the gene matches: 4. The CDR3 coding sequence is TGTGCCAGCAGCCAGGGACTAGCGGGATACACAGATACGCAGTATTTT. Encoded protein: CASSQGLAGYTDTQYF.

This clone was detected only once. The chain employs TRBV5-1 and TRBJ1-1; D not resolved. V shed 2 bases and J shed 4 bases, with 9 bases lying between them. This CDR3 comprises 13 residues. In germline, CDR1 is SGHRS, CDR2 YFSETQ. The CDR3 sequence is CASSFAEGTEAFF. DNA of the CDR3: TGCGCCAGCAGCTTCGCGGAGGGCACTGAAGCTTTCTTT. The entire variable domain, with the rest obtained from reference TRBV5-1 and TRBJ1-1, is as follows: KAGVTQTPRYLIKTRGQQVTLSCSPISGHRSVSWYQQTPGQGLQFLFEYFSETQRNKGNFPGRFSGRQFSNSRSEMNVSTLELGDSALYLCASSFAEGTEAFFGQGTRLTVV.

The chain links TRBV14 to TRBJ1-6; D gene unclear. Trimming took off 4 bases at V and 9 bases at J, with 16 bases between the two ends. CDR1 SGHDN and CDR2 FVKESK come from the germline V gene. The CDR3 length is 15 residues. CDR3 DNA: TGTGCCAGCAGCCTCACCCTGACACGTCCTTCACCCCTCCACTTT. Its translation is CASSLTLTRPSPLHF.

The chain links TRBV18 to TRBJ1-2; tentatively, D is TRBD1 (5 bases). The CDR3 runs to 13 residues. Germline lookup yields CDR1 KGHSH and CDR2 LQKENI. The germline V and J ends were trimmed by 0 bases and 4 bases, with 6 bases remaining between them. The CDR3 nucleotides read TGTGCCAGCTCACCACCGGGGCTCTATGGCTACACCTTC. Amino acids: CASSPPGLYGYTF.

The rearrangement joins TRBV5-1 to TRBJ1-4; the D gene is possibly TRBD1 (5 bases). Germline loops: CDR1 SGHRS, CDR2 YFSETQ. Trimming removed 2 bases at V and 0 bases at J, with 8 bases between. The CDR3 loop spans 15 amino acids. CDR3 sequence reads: CASSFLGATNEKLFF. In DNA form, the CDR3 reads TGCGCCAGCAGCTTCCTAGGGGCAACTAATGAAAAACTGTTTTTT.

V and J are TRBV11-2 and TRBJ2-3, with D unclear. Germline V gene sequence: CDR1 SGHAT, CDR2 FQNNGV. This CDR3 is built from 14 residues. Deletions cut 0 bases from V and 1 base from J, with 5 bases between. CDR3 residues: CASSLDWGTDTQYF. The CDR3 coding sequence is TGTGCCAGCAGCTTAGATTGGGGCACAGATACGCAGTATTTT.

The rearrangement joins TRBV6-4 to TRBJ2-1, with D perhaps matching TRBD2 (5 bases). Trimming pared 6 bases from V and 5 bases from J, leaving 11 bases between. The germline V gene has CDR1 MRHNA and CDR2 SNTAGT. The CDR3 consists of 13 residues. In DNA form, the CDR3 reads TGTGCCAGCAGGAGGGCAAAGGACAATGAGCAGTTCTTC. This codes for CASRRAKDNEQFF.

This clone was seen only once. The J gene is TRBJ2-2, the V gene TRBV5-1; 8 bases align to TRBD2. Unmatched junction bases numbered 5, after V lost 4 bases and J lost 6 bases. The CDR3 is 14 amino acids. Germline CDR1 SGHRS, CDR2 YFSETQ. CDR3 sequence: CASSELGGAGELFF. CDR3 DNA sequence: TGCGCCAGCAGCGAACTCGGGGGGGCCGGGGAGCTGTTTTTT.

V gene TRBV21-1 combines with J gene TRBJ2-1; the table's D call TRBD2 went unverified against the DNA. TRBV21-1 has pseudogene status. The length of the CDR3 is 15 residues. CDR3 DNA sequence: TGTGCCAGCACCCAGAGCGATAACTCCTACAATGAGCAGTTCTTC. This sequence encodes CASTQSDNSYNEQFF.

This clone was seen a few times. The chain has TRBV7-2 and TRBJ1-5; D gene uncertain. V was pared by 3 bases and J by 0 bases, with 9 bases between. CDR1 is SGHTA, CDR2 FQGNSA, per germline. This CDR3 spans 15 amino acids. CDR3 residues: CASSLGGYSNQPQHF. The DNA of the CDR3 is TGTGCCAGCAGCTTGGGAGGGTATAGCAATCAGCCCCAGCATTTT.

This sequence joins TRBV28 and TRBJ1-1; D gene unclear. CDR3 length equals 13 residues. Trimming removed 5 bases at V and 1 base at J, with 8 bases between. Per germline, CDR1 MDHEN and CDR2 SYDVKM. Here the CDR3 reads CASSKTANTEAFF. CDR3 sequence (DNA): TGTGCCAGCAGTAAGACGGCGAACACTGAAGCTTTCTTT.

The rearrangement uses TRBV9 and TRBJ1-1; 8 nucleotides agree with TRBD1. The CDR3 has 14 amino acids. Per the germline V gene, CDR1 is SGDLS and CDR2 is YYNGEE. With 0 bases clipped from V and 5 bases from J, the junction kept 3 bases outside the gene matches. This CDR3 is CASSVEQGGTEAFF. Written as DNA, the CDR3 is TGTGCCAGCAGCGTAGAACAGGGGGGGACTGAAGCTTTCTTT.

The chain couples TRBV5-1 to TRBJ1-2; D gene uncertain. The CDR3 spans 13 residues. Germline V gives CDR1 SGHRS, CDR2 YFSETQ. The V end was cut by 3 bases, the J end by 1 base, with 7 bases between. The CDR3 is CASSSDNNYGYTF. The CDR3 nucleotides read TGCGCCAGCAGCTCTGACAATAACTATGGCTACACCTTC.

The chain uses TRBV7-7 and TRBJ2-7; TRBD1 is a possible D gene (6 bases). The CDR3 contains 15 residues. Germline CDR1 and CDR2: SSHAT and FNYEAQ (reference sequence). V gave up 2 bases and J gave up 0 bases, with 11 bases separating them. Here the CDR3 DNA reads TGTGCCAGCAGCTTAAGGTGGGACACCTCCTACGAGCAGTACTTC. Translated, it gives CASSLRWDTSYEQYF.

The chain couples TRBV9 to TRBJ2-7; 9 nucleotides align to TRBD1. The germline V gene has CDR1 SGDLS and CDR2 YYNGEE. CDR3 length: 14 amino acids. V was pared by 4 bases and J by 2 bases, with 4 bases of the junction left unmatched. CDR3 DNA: TGTGCCAGCAGCCCTGACAGGGGGGCCTACGAGCAGTACTTC. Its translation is CASSPDRGAYEQYF.

Here the CDR3 DNA reads TGTGCTAGCGCCCTCGGAGGCACAGATACGCAGTATTTT. Its translation is CASALGGTDTQYF. The chain employs TRBV12-5 and TRBJ2-3; no clear D gene. The CDR3 length is 13 residues. The germline CDR1 and CDR2 sequences are LGHNT and FRNRAP. V lost 9 bases and J 1 base, leaving 11 bases between the germline ends.

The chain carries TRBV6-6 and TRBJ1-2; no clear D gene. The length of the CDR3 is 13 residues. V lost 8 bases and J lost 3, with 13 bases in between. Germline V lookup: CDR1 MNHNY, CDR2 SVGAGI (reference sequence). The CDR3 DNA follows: TGTGCCAGCGTGGGCAGTATCGACTATGGCTACACCTTC. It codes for CASVGSIDYGYTF.

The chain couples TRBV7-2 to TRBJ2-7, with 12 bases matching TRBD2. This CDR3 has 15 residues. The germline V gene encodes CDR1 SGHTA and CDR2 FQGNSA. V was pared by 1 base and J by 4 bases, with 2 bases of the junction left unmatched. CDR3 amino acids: CASSLVTSGGYEQYF. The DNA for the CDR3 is TGTGCCAGCAGCTTAGTAACTAGCGGGGGGTACGAGCAGTACTTC.

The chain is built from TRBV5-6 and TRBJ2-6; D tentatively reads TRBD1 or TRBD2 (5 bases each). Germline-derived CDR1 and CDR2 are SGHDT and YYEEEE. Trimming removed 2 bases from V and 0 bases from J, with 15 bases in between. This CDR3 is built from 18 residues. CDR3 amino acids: CASSLTGTAISGANVLTF. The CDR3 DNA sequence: TGTGCCAGCAGCTTAACCGGGACGGCGATCTCTGGGGCCAACGTCCTGACTTTC.

The CDR3 DNA sequence: TGCGCCAGCGCCCCGGACAGTTATGGCTACACCTTC. It specifies CASAPDSYGYTF. The J gene is TRBJ1-2, the V gene TRBV5-1; TRBD1 is a possible D gene (6 bases). Trimming took off 7 bases at V and 5 bases at J, with 12 bases between the two ends. CDR1 SGHRS and CDR2 YFSETQ come from the germline V gene. The CDR3 is 12 amino acids.

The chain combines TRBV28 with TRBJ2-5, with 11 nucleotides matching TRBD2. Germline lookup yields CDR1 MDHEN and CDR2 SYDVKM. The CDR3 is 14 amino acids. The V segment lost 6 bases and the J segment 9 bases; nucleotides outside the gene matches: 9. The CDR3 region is CASRGSGRAGAQYF. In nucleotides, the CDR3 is TGTGCCAGCAGGGGTAGCGGGAGGGCCGGGGCCCAGTACTTC.

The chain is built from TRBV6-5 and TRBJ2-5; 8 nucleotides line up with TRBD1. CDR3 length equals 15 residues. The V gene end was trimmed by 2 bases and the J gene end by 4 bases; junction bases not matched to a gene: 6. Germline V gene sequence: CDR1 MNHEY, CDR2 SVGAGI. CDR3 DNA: TGTGCCAGCAGTTACGGCCAGGGGGCCGTAGAGACCCAGTACTTC. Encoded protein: CASSYGQGAVETQYF.

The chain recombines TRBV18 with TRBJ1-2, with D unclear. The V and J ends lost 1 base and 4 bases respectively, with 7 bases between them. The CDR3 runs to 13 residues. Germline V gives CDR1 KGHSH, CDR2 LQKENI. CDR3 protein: CASSPQGGYGYTF. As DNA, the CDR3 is TGTGCCAGCTCACCACAGGGTGGCTATGGCTACACCTTC.

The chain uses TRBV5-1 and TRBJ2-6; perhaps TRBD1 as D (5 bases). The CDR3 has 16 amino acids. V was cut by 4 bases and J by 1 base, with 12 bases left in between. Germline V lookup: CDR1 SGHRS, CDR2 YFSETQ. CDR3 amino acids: CASSLLRGSGANVLTF. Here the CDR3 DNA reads TGCGCCAGCAGCCTGCTAAGGGGTTCTGGGGCCAACGTCCTGACTTTC. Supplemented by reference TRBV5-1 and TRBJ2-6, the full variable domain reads KAGVTQTPRYLIKTRGQQVTLSCSPISGHRSVSWYQQTPGQGLQFLFEYFSETQRNKGNFPGRFSGRQFSNSRSEMNVSTLELGDSALYLCASSLLRGSGANVLTFGAGSRLTVL.

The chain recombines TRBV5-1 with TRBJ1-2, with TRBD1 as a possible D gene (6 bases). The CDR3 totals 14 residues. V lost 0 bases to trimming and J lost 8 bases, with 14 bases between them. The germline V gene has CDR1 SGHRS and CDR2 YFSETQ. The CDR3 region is CASSLGDTSGGYTF. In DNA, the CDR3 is TGCGCCAGCAGCTTGGGGGACACTTCGGGAGGCTACACCTTC.

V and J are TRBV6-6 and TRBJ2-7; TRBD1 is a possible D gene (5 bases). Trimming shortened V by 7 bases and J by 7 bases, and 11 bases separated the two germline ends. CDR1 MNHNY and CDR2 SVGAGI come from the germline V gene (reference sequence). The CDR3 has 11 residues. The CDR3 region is CASKQGDEQYF. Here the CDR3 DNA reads TGTGCCAGCAAGCAGGGTGATGAGCAGTACTTC.